This T cell receptor (beta chain) was sequenced in a study of T cells in Graves' hyperthyroidism and ophthalmopathy. Study-level background: At initial diagnosis, before any treatment had begun, peripheral blood was obtained.

Patients between 18 and 65 years old had hyperthyroidism, newly diagnosed and lasting under 2 months. This clonotype was picked up many times. The CDR3 sequence is 13 residues long. V lost 3 bases, J lost 3 bases, and 8 bases lay in between. TCR beta CDR3 regions were amplified from RNA transcripts. The HTBI primer set drove a first-round RT-PCR of the TCR CDR3. MiXCR, applied by TCRdb to the multiplex PCR reads, yields one record per CDR3 protein. There are approximately 620,000 distinct CDR3 sequences in the sample; approximately 13% occur only once, and approximately 5.7% lies in the top ten. Specimen: blood. This chain connects TRBV12-3 or TRBV12-4 to TRBJ1-1; D not certain. This sequence originates from a woman in her thirties with Graves' hyperthyroidism that later progressed to Graves' ophthalmopathy. DNA of the CDR3: TGTGCCAGCAGTTTTATAAGGGACACTGAAGCTTTCTTT. It is translated as CASSFIRDTEAFF.